These T cell receptor beta chains were read from a single sample in a study of blood T cell repertoires in COVID-19. TCRdb's table, derived via immunoSEQ multiplex PCR, lists solely in-frame clones and lacks some. The table has about 280,000 clones, about 85% seen once. The sample taken for sequencing was PBMCs or T cells enriched from blood (not recorded which). These receptors were collected from a woman between 45 and 60 years old who had recovered from COVID-19. Each CDR3 is given with its conserved first and last residue. Fields, in order: V gene, D gene, J gene, CDR3 DNA, CDR3 protein. D genes are given only for firm matches.

V: TRBV10-3; D: TRBD2; J: TRBJ2-5; DNA: TGTGCCATCAGACCGGGACTAGCGGGGCAAGAGACCCAGTACTTC; CDR3: CAIRPGLAGQETQYF
V: TRBV5-4; D: TRBD2; J: TRBJ2-5; DNA: TGTGCCAGCAGCTTCGTAGCGGGGGGGCGTGGAGAGACCCAGTACTTC; CDR3: CASSFVAGGRGETQYF
V: TRBV6-4; D: TRBD1; J: TRBJ1-3; DNA: TGTGCCAGCAGATTACCTATACAGGGGGCTTCTGGAAACACCATATATTTT; CDR3: CASRLPIQGASGNTIYF
V: TRBV5-6; D: -; J: TRBJ2-6; DNA: TGTGCCAGCAGCCCCGGGTCATTCTCTGGGGCCAACGTCCTGACTTTC; CDR3: CASSPGSFSGANVLTF
V: TRBV5-4; D: -; J: TRBJ2-1; DNA: TGTGCCAGCAGCTACCTAAGCGGATACAATGAGCAGTTCTTC; CDR3: CASSYLSGYNEQFF
V: TRBV5-1; D: TRBD1; J: TRBJ1-4; DNA: TGCGCCAGCAGCCTGACGTTCGGGACAGGGGGGACAGCTAATGAAAAACTGTTTTTT; CDR3: CASSLTFGTGGTANEKLFF
V: TRBV30; D: TRBD2; J: TRBJ2-7; DNA: TGTGCCTGGGGAGCGGGAGGCGCGCCCGAGCAGTACTTC; CDR3: CAWGAGGAPEQYF
V: TRBV11-2; D: TRBD1; J: TRBJ1-3; DNA: TGTGCCAGCAGCTATACCACAGGGGCTGGAAACACCATATATTTT; CDR3: CASSYTTGAGNTIYF
V: TRBV6-1; D: TRBD1; J: TRBJ1-5; DNA: TGTGCCAGCAGTGAAAGGGCAGGGGGCGAAAATCAGCCCCAGCATTTT; CDR3: CASSERAGGENQPQHF
V: TRBV27; D: -; J: TRBJ1-2; DNA: TGTGCCAGCAGTTTATTTGGGGGCGATGGCTATGGCTACACCTTC; CDR3: CASSLFGGDGYGYTF
V: TRBV7-2; D: TRBD1; J: TRBJ2-2; DNA: TGTGCCAGCAGCTTCAGACAGGGGGCCGGGGAGCTGTTTTTT; CDR3: CASSFRQGAGELFF
V: TRBV6-2/TRBV6-3; D: TRBD1; J: TRBJ1-1; DNA: TGTGCCAGCAGTTACTACAATGATCCTACTACAGGGGGCACTGAAGCTTTCTTT; CDR3: CASSYYNDPTTGGTEAFF
V: TRBV11-3; D: TRBD2; J: TRBJ2-7; DNA: TGTGCCAGCAGCTTAGGGCTAGCGGGAGGGCCTGACGAGCAGTACTTC; CDR3: CASSLGLAGGPDEQYF
V: TRBV27; D: -; J: TRBJ1-6; DNA: TGTGCCAGCAGTTTATCAAGCGGGGGATGGGGCGTAGGGTATAATTCACCCCTCCACTTT; CDR3: CASSLSSGGWGVGYNSPLHF